Below are 2 T cell receptor beta chains sequenced from a single sample in a study of CD8+ T cells in alopecia areata. Following extraction, RNA underwent reverse transcription to cDNA, which served as the sequencing template. Data came from immunoSEQ multiplex PCR; TCRdb stores just in-frame clones and leaves some out. The top ten hold roughly 25% of the sample, which has approximately 98,000 clones, 58% seen once. Sequencing was carried out using NKG2D-low CD8+ T cells sorted from blood. The receptors shown here come from a human donor with alopecia areata.

The rearrangement uses TRBV25-1 and TRBJ2-1; 11 nucleotides line up with TRBD1. CDR1 and CDR2 (germline): MGHDK, SYGVNS. V shed 8 bases and J 7 bases; nucleotides not matched to a gene: 7. This CDR3 region has 14 residues. The DNA for the CDR3 is TGTGCCAGCCGGGGACAGGGGGAAAGGAATGAGCAGTTCTTC. The encoded protein is CASRGQGERNEQFF.

The chain links TRBV5-4 to TRBJ1-2, with D possibly matching TRBD1 (6 bases). CDR1 is SGHNT, CDR2 YYREEE, per germline (reference sequence). The CDR3 runs to 15 residues. V was cut by 2 bases and J by 2 bases, with 13 bases left in between. This CDR3 reads CASSLPQGPNYGYTF. CDR3 coding DNA: TGTGCCAGCAGCTTACCCCAGGGGCCGAACTATGGCTACACCTTC.